A single sample gave rise to the 18 T cell receptor beta chains below, sequenced in a study of cytomegalovirus exposure and HLA in healthy donors. Amplification used 60 Vbeta primers and 13 Jbeta primers. The protocol was immunoSEQ multiplex PCR, while the TCRdb copy is restricted to in-frame clones and leaves out a portion. The profile shows about 150,000 clones, 68% of them singletons. The material sequenced was PBMCs. The receptors were sampled from a man in his fifties or sixties in good health and CMV-seronegative.

The gene calls are TRBV6-5 and TRBJ2-7, with D perhaps matching TRBD1 (6 bases). CDR3 size: 11 residues. V lost 7 bases to trimming and J lost 4 bases, with 8 bases between them. CDR1 MNHEY and CDR2 SVGAGI come from the germline V gene. This CDR3 reads CASTTGYEQYF. CDR3 sequence (DNA): TGTGCCAGCACTACAGGGTACGAGCAGTACTTC.

The V call is TRBV6-5, the J call TRBJ2-7, with a weak D call TRBD2 (6 bases). V lost 2 bases, J lost 0 bases, and 8 bases lay in between. Germline CDR1 reads MNHEY; CDR2 reads SVGAGI. CDR3 size: 14 residues. CDR3 in amino acids: CASSYGGGSYEQYF. In nucleotides, the CDR3 is TGTGCCAGCAGTTACGGGGGAGGCTCCTACGAGCAGTACTTC.

The table lists this clone with a count of one. The junction does not match germline at one end; this may be a read error. The chain carries TRBV7-9 and TRBJ1-6; D remains ambiguous. The CDR3 has 15 residues. Per germline, CDR1 SEHNR and CDR2 FQNEAQ (reference sequence). The CDR3 reads CSSSLGGLADSPLHF. CDR3 DNA: TGTTCCAGCAGCTTAGGTGGACTCGCGGATTCACCCCTCCACTTT.

This clone was recorded a few times. The rearrangement joins TRBV18 to TRBJ2-7; D may be TRBD1 (7 bases). Trimming pared 3 bases from V and 3 bases from J, leaving 12 bases between. Germline CDR1 is KGHSH and CDR2 is LQKENI. CDR3 length equals 14 residues. CDR3 residues: CASSPAGQNYEQYF. CDR3 coding DNA: TGTGCCAGCTCACCTGCGGGACAGAACTACGAGCAGTACTTC. The complete variable domain, with remaining parts taken from reference TRBV18 and TRBJ2-7, reads NAGVMQNPRHLVRRRGQEARLRCSPMKGHSHVYWYRQLPEEGLKFMVYLQKENIIDESGMPKERFSAEFPKEGPSILRIQQVVRGDSAAYFCASSPAGQNYEQYFGPGTRLTVT.

This clone has more than one count but fewer than ten. The chain links TRBV4-3 to TRBJ2-5, with TRBD1 matching over 8 bases. The CDR3 runs to 16 residues. V lost 1 base to trimming and J lost 1 base; unmatched junction nucleotides: 5. In germline, CDR1 is LGHNA, CDR2 YSLEER. Here the CDR3 reads CASSQVTGTGQETQYF. The CDR3 DNA reads TGCGCCAGCAGCCAAGTTACCGGGACAGGCCAAGAGACCCAGTACTTC.

V usage is TRBV11-3 and J usage is TRBJ2-1, with 8 positions matching TRBD1. This CDR3 has 15 amino acids. The germline V gene has CDR1 SGHNT and CDR2 YENEEA. V lost 2 bases, J lost 5 bases, and 5 bases stayed unmatched. In DNA form, the CDR3 reads TGTGCCAGCAGCTTAAGGACAGGGTGGGACAATGAGCAGTTCTTC. Translating it yields CASSLRTGWDNEQFF. Looking up the rest from reference TRBV11-3 and TRBJ2-1 gives the full variable domain: EAGVVQSPRYKIIEKKQPVAFWCNPISGHNTLYWYLQNLGQGPELLIRYENEEAVDDSQLPKDRFSAERLKGVDSTLKIQPAELGDSAVYLCASSLRTGWDNEQFFGPGTRLTVL.

The V gene is TRBV5-1, the J gene TRBJ1-3; TRBD1 is a possible D gene (5 bases). Germline V gives CDR1 SGHRS, CDR2 YFSETQ. V dropped 0 bases and J dropped 9 bases, with 13 bases sitting between them. CDR3 length: 14 amino acids. CDR3 sequence reads: CASSLAQGGGTIYF. CDR3 nucleotides: TGCGCCAGCAGCTTGGCCCAGGGAGGAGGCACCATATATTTT.

V usage is TRBV30 and J usage is TRBJ1-5, with 7 bases lining up with TRBD1. V gave up 7 bases and J gave up 7 bases; unmatched junction bases: 7. Looked up from germline, CDR1 is GTSNPN and CDR2 is SVGIG (reference sequence). The length of the CDR3 is 12 residues. CDR3 coding DNA: TGTGCCTCTTACAGGGGAGAACAGCCCCAGCATTTT. Amino acid sequence: CASYRGEQPQHF.

The chain combines TRBV7-9 with TRBJ1-1, with D maybe TRBD1 (6 bases). Deletions cut 0 bases from V and 6 bases from J, with 20 bases between. Germline V gene lookup returns CDR1 SEHNR and CDR2 FQNEAQ (reference sequence). The CDR3 has 17 amino acids. The CDR3 nucleotides read TGTGCCAGCAGCTTAGCGCTTAGGGGGGGCTCCTTCGCTGAAGCTTTCTTT. Its protein product is CASSLALRGGSFAEAFF. Full variable domain (missing parts from reference TRBV7-9 and TRBJ1-1): DTGVSQNPRHKITKRGQNVTFRCDPISEHNRLYWYRQTLGQGPEFLTYFQNEAQLEKSRLLSDRFSAERPKGSFSTLEIQRTEQGDSAMYLCASSLALRGGSFAEAFFGQGTRLTVV.

The chain is built from TRBV11-3 and TRBJ1-2, with D perhaps matching TRBD1 (5 bases). V shed 5 bases and J shed 6 bases, with 10 bases lying between them. The CDR3 loop spans 12 amino acids. Germline assignment: CDR1 SGHNT and CDR2 YENEEA. CDR3 coding DNA: TGTGCCAGCAGCCACGGGGGGAATGGCTACACCTTC. Translation gives CASSHGGNGYTF.

The V gene is TRBV4-1, the J gene TRBJ1-4, with 8 bases matching TRBD1. In germline, CDR1 is MGHRA, CDR2 YSYEKL. The CDR3 is made up of 18 amino acids. J was trimmed by 0 bases and V by 1 base; bases with no gene match: 7. The CDR3 nucleotides are TGCGCCAGCAGCCAAGGGACAGGGTTGGGGTCAACTAATGAAAAACTGTTTTTT. This sequence encodes CASSQGTGLGSTNEKLFF.

The chain has TRBV7-3 and TRBJ2-3; 7 bases fit TRBD1. Germline CDR1 SGHTA, CDR2 FQGTGA. The V segment lost 2 bases and the J segment 0 bases; nucleotides outside the gene matches: 2. The CDR3 sequence is 15 residues long. In DNA, the CDR3 is TGTGCCAGCAGCTTATCCAGGGGGAGCACAGATACGCAGTATTTT. Translation: CASSLSRGSTDTQYF.

This chain uses TRBV5-1 with TRBJ1-5; TRBD1 matches 7 bases. J lost 2 bases, V lost 2 bases, and 4 bases had no gene match. This CDR3 comprises 15 residues. Germline V lookup: CDR1 SGHRS, CDR2 YFSETQ. Written as DNA, the CDR3 is TGCGCCAGCAGCTTCGGTACAGGGGGCAATCAGCCCCAGCATTTT. This encodes CASSFGTGGNQPQHF. The full variable domain, its missing parts supplied by reference TRBV5-1 and TRBJ1-5, is KAGVTQTPRYLIKTRGQQVTLSCSPISGHRSVSWYQQTPGQGLQFLFEYFSETQRNKGNFPGRFSGRQFSNSRSEMNVSTLELGDSALYLCASSFGTGGNQPQHFGDGTRLSIL.

The chain has TRBV6-1 and TRBJ2-2; D is possibly TRBD1 (5 bases). The CDR3 is made up of 12 amino acids. CDR1 and CDR2 from the germline V gene are MNHNS and SASEGT. Trimming left V 5 bases short and J 5 bases short, with 6 bases between. The CDR3 reads CASSRGTGELFF. CDR3 bases: TGTGCCAGCAGTAGGGGTACCGGGGAGCTGTTTTTT.

J is TRBJ2-1 and V is TRBV2; 8 bases fit TRBD1. Germline loops: CDR1 SNHLY, CDR2 FYNNEI. CDR3 size: 15 residues. The ends lost 6 bases at V and 2 bases at J; junction bases unmatched: 6. In nucleotides, the CDR3 is TGTGCCAGCAGCCCTCCGGGACAGGCCTACAATGAGCAGTTCTTC. Translating it yields CASSPPGQAYNEQFF.

This chain links TRBV5-1 with TRBJ2-5, with 12 bases lining up with TRBD2. The CDR3 runs to 16 residues. J was trimmed by 4 bases and V by 4 bases; bases with no gene match: 8. CDR1 SGHRS and CDR2 YFSETQ come from the germline V gene. CDR3 in amino acids: CASSPTPGLAGETQYF. In DNA, the CDR3 is TGCGCCAGCAGCCCCACCCCGGGACTAGCGGGAGAGACCCAGTACTTC.

The rearrangement joins TRBV5-1 to TRBJ2-7, with 8 positions matching TRBD2. The CDR3 sequence is 17 residues long. Trimming took 0 bases from V and 5 from J; bases not matched to a gene: 13. Germline-derived CDR1 and CDR2 are SGHRS and YFSETQ. CDR3 region: CASSLALFAGAGDEQYF. Written as DNA, the CDR3 is TGCGCCAGCAGCTTGGCCCTCTTTGCGGGAGCGGGGGACGAGCAGTACTTC. The variable domain in full, completed from reference TRBV5-1 and TRBJ2-7, reads KAGVTQTPRYLIKTRGQQVTLSCSPISGHRSVSWYQQTPGQGLQFLFEYFSETQRNKGNFPGRFSGRQFSNSRSEMNVSTLELGDSALYLCASSLALFAGAGDEQYFGPGTRLTVT.

V is TRBV5-1 and J is TRBJ2-7; D may be TRBD2 (5 bases). This CDR3 is 13 amino acids long. Trimming removed 5 bases from V and 6 bases from J, with 15 bases in between. CDR1 is SGHRS and CDR2 is YFSETQ in the germline V gene. The CDR3 sequence is CASSGSTISEQYF. The CDR3 coding sequence is TGCGCCAGCAGTGGGAGCACGATCTCCGAGCAGTACTTC.